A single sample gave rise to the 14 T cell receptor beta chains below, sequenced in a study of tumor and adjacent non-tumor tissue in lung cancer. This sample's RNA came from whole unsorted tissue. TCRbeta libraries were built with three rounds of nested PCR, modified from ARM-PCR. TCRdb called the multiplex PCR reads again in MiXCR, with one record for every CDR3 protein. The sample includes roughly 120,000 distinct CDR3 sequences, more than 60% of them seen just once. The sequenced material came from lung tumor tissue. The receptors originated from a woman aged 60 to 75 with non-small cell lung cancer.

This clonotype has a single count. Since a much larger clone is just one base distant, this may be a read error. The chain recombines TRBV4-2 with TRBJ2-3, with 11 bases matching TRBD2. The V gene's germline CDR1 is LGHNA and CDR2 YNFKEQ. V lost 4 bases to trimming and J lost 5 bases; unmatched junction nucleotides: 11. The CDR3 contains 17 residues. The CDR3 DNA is TGTGCCAGCAGCCTGCGCTCGGGGCTAGCGGGAGGAGATACGCAGTATTTT. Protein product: CASSLRSGLAGGDTQYF.

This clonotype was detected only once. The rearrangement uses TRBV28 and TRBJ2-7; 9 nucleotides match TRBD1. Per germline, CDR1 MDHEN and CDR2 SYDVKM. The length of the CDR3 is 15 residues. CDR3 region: CANRSTWTGVNEQYF. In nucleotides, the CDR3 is TGTGCGAACAGATCGACCTGGACAGGGGTAAACGAGCAGTACTTC. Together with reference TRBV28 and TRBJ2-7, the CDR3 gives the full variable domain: DVKVTQSSRYLVKRTGEKVFLECVQDMDHENMFWYRQDPGLGLRLIYFSYDVKMKEKGDIPEGYSVSREKKERFSLILESASTNQTSMYLCANRSTWTGVNEQYFGPGTRLTVT.

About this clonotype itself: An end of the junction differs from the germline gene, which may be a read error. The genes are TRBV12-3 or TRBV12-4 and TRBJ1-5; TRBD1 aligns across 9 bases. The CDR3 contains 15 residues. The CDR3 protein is CASSSTGGAGLSQHF. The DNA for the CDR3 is TGTGCAAGCAGCAGCACAGGGGGCGCGGGTCTGTCCCAGCATTTT.

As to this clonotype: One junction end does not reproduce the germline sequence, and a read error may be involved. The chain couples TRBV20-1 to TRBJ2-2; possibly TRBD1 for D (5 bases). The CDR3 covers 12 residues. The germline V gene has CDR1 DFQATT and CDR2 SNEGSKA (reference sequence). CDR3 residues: CGASRQTGELFF. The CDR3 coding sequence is TGCGGTGCTAGTAGACAGACTGGGGAACTGTTTTTT.

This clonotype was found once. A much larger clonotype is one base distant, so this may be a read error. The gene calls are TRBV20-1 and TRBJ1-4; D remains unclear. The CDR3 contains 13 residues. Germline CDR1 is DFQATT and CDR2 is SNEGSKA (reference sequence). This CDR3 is CTASSQAGEKLFF. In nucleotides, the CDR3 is TGCACTGCTAGTAGTCAGGCAGGTGAAAAACTGTTTTTT.

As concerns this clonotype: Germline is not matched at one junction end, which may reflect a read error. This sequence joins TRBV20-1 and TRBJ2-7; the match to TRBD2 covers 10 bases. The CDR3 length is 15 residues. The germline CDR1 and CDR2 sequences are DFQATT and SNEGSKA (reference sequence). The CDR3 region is CSANSSGRASYEQYF. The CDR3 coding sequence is TGTAGTGCTAACTCGAGCGGGAGGGCCTCCTACGAGCAGTATTTC.

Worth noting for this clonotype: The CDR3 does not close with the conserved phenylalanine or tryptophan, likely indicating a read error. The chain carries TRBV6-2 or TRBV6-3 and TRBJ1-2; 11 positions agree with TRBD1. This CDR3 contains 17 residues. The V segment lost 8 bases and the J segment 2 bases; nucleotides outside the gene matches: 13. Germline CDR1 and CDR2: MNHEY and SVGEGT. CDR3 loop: CASAGQGAREVNYGYTL. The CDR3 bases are TGTGCCAGCGCCGGACAGGGGGCGCGAGAGGTGAACTATGGCTACACCTTG.

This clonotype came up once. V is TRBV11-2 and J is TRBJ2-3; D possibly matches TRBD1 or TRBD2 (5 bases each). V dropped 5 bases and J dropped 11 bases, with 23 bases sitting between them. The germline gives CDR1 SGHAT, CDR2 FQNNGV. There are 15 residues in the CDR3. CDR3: CASSATGTVTDVQYF. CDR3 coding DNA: TGTGCCAGCAGCGCAACCGGGACGGTCACAGATGTGCAGTATTTT. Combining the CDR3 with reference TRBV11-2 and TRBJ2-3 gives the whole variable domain EAGVAQSPRYKIIEKRQSVAFWCNPISGHATLYWYQQILGQGPKLLIQFQNNGVVDDSQLPKDRFSAERLKGVDSTLKIQPAKLEDSAVYLCASSATGTVTDVQYFGPGTRLTVL.

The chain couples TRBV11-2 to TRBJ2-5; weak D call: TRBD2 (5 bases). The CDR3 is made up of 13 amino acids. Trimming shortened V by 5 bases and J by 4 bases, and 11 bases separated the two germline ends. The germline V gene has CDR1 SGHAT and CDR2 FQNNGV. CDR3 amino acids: CASSRSGTETQYF. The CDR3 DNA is TGTGCCAGCAGCCGGAGCGGCACAGAGACCCAGTACTTC. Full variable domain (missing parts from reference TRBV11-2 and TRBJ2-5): EAGVAQSPRYKIIEKRQSVAFWCNPISGHATLYWYQQILGQGPKLLIQFQNNGVVDDSQLPKDRFSAERLKGVDSTLKIQPAKLEDSAVYLCASSRSGTETQYFGPGTRLLVL.

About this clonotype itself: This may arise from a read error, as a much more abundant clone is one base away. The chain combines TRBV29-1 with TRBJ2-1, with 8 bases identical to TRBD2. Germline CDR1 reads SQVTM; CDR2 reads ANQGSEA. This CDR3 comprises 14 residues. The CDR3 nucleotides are TGCGGCACGGTGGGGAGCGGGGCGGGGGGCGAGCAGTTCTTC. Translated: CGTVGSGAGGEQFF.

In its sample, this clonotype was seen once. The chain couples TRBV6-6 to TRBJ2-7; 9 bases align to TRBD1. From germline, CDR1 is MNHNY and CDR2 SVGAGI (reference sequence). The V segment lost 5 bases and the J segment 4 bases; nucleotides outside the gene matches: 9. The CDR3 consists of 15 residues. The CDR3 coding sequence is TGTGCCAGCAGTCCCCAGACAGGGGGAAAGTACGAGCAGTACTTC. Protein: CASSPQTGGKYEQYF.

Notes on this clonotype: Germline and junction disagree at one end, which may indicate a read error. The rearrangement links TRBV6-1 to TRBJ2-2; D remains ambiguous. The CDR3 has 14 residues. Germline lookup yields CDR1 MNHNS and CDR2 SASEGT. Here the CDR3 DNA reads TGTGTCAGCAGGATGGGCCCAATGGGCGGGGAGCTGTTTTTT. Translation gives CVSRMGPMGGELFF.

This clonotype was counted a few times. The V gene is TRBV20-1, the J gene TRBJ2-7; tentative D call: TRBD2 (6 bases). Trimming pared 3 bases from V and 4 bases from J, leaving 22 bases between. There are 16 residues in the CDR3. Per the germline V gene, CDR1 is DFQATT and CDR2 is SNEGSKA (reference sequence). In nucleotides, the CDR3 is TGCAGTGCTAGCCCACCCGAGGAGGGCGTGGGTTACGAGCAGTACTTC. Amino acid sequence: CSASPPEEGVGYEQYF.

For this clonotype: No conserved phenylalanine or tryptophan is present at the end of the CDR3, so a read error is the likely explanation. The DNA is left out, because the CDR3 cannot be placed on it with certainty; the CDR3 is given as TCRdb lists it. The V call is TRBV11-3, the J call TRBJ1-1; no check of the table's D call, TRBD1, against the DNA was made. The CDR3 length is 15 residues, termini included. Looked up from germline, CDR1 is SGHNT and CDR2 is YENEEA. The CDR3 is CASSLDSGRGTEALL.